What follows describes a single TCR beta chain. The CDR3 is 12 amino acids. V lost 2 bases to trimming and J lost 7 bases, with 6 bases between them. From germline, CDR1 is LGHDT and CDR2 YNNKEL (reference sequence). The data originate from a study of blood T cell repertoires in COVID-19. Enrollees, about 18 to 89 years old, lived in fewer than 25 US areas. Self-reported history from a screening survey and questionnaire set each donor's cohort. Libraries were prepared by immunoSEQ multiplex PCR; TCRdb keeps only in-frame clonotypes and omits some of them. The sample shows some 260,000 clones, about 85% of them seen only once.

The chain links TRBV3-1 (or the pseudogene TRBV3-2) to TRBJ2-1; D not certain. Input material: PBMCs or T cells enriched from blood (not recorded which). The sequence derives from a woman aged 30 to 39 with acute COVID-19. CDR3 loop: CASSQLVNEQFF. For the CDR3, the DNA is TGTGCCAGCAGCCAATTAGTTAATGAGCAGTTCTTC.